Given below is one T cell receptor (beta chain) in context. What it binds is unknown. The sample belongs to a study of long-term antiretroviral therapy in people with HIV. Investigators performed immunoSEQ version v3.0 at survey level. Sequencing was performed with immunoSEQ multiplex PCR; in TCRdb, only in-frame clones are kept and a portion is missing. The sample carries some 15,000 clones, around 82% recorded once. Study-wide results and caveats: Spans of CDR3 length were tighter for HIV repertoires than for controls.

The CDR3 totals 15 residues. The germline gives CDR1 SNHLY, CDR2 FYNNEI. V trimming: 6 bases; J trimming: 1 base; junction bases outside the gene matches: 7. The sequence was obtained from a man between 40 and 49 years old with HIV. V and J are TRBV2 and TRBJ1-2; TRBD1 agrees at 8 bases. Here the sequenced sample was unsorted PBMCs, taken 3.1 years after starting antiretroviral therapy. CDR3 sequence: CASRVEDRVNYGYTF. The CDR3 DNA reads TGTGCCAGCAGAGTGGAGGACAGGGTTAACTATGGCTACACCTTC.